One and the same sample provided the 21 T cell receptor beta chains below, sequenced in a study of T cells in Graves' hyperthyroidism and ophthalmopathy. Authors of the study amplified TCR beta CDR3 regions from RNA transcripts. The primer set for the first-round RT-PCR of the TCR CDR3 was HTBI. TCRdb itself ran the multiplex PCR reads through MiXCR, one entry per CDR3 protein. The data show under 500,000 distinct CDR3 sequences, 11% to 15% seen once. The specimen was blood. These receptors were taken from a man aged 45-65 years with Graves' ophthalmopathy.

This clonotype was counted only a few times. The rearrangement links TRBV7-9 to TRBJ2-5; TRBD1 might be the D (6 bases). The germline V gene encodes CDR1 SEHNR and CDR2 FQNEAQ (reference sequence). V gave up 5 bases and J gave up 1 base, with 11 bases separating them. The CDR3 totals 14 residues. CDR3 amino acids: CASSPGTFQETQYF. The CDR3 DNA follows: TGTGCCAGCAGCCCAGGGACATTCCAAGAGACCCAGTACTTC. Full variable domain (rest looked up from reference TRBV7-9 and TRBJ2-5): DTGVSQNPRHKITKRGQNVTFRCDPISEHNRLYWYRQTLGQGPEFLTYFQNEAQLEKSRLLSDRFSAERPKGSFSTLEIQRTEQGDSAMYLCASSPGTFQETQYFGPGTRLLVL.

This clonotype showed up many times. DNA of the CDR3: TGTGCCTGGAGTGCAACCCATCATGGGGGCTATGGCTACACCTTC. This translates into CAWSATHHGGYGYTF. The chain recombines TRBV30 with TRBJ1-2; a possible D gene is TRBD1 (5 bases). V lost 1 base and J 4 bases, leaving 16 bases between the germline ends. CDR1 GTSNPN and CDR2 SVGIG come from the germline V gene (reference sequence). This CDR3 has 15 amino acids.

For this clonotype: This may be a read error: a much more frequent sequence differs by one nucleotide. The chain couples TRBV11-1 to TRBJ2-7; the match to TRBD2 covers 10 bases. CDR1 SGHAT and CDR2 FQDESV come from the germline V gene (reference sequence). The CDR3 extends over 19 amino acids. The DNA of the CDR3 is TGTGCCGGCAGCCGTAGTGGTGGTCTAGCGGGAGTTAAATCCTACGAGCAGTACTTC. This sequence encodes CAGSRSGGLAGVKSYEQYF.

This clonotype turned up a few times. V and J are TRBV7-9 and TRBJ2-1, with a tentative D call TRBD2 (8 bases). Germline CDR1 SEHNR, CDR2 FQNEAQ (reference sequence). The CDR3 runs 18 residues. V lost 4 bases and J 3 bases, leaving 22 bases between the germline ends. The CDR3 reads CASSYTGGGAGVYNEQFF. Written as DNA, the CDR3 is TGTGCCAGCAGCTATACGGGAGGGGGCGCAGGGGTCTACAATGAGCAGTTCTTC.

This clonotype was recorded many times. This chain uses TRBV30 with TRBJ2-3; tentatively, D is TRBD2 (6 bases). The CDR3 contains 13 residues. V was cut by 7 bases and J by 1 base, with 12 bases left in between. Germline loops: CDR1 GTSNPN, CDR2 SVGIG (reference sequence). The CDR3 DNA is TGTGCCTTCAGTCGGAGGGGCACAGATACGCAGTATTTT. Translation gives CAFSRRGTDTQYF.

This clonotype was counted ten times or more. The chain joins TRBV3-1 to TRBJ2-2; D is perhaps TRBD2 (5 bases). This CDR3 is 14 amino acids long. Germline V gives CDR1 LGHDT, CDR2 YNNKEL (reference sequence). V was cut by 4 bases and J by 5 bases, with 11 bases left in between. The CDR3 bases are TGTGCCAGCAGCCCAAATAGCGTTACCGGGGAGCTGTTTTTT. Protein sequence: CASSPNSVTGELFF.

Comments on this clonotype: This may be a read error, as it is one base from a much larger clone. The chain has TRBV6-5 and TRBJ2-7; 9 bases are shared with TRBD1. Near its end, the DNA agrees better with TRBJ2-1, so the J call may be wrong. CDR3 size: 14 residues. CDR1 MNHEY and CDR2 SVGAGI come from the germline V gene. The DNA for the CDR3 is TGTGCCAGCAGTTATGGACAGGGGTTCTACGAGCAGTTCTTC. This encodes CASSYGQGFYEQFF.

V usage is TRBV15 and J usage is TRBJ1-1; D is possibly TRBD1 (6 bases). The CDR3 loop spans 14 amino acids. Germline V CDR1 and CDR2: LNHNV, YYDKDF (reference sequence). V gave up 1 base and J gave up 3 bases, with 9 bases separating them. CDR3 nucleotide sequence: TGTGCCACCAGCAGAGGGGGGGCGGACACTGAAGCTTTCTTT. It specifies CATSRGGADTEAFF.

This clonotype was found many times. CDR3 loop: CSVEAGTQYF. CDR3 coding DNA: TGCAGCGTTGAGGCGGGGACGCAGTATTTT. This chain uses TRBV29-1 with TRBJ2-3; the D gene is possibly TRBD2 (6 bases). V was cut by 3 bases and J by 9 bases, with 7 bases left in between. CDR1 is SQVTM, CDR2 ANQGSEA, per germline. The CDR3 extends over 10 amino acids.

The chain combines TRBV5-1 with TRBJ2-3, with TRBD2 identical over 7 bases. The J segment lost 3 bases and the V segment lost 0 bases, leaving 13 bases of the junction unmatched. CDR1 is SGHRS and CDR2 is YFSETQ in the germline V gene. This CDR3 contains 18 residues. CDR3 DNA sequence: TGCGCCAGCAGCTTGGTCGGGGGGATCCTGAGCGTGACAGATACGCAGTATTTT. This sequence encodes CASSLVGGILSVTDTQYF. Complete variable domain (other parts from reference TRBV5-1 and TRBJ2-3): KAGVTQTPRYLIKTRGQQVTLSCSPISGHRSVSWYQQTPGQGLQFLFEYFSETQRNKGNFPGRFSGRQFSNSRSEMNVSTLELGDSALYLCASSLVGGILSVTDTQYFGPGTRLTVL.

DNA for the CDR3: TGCGCCAGCAGGTGGACAGGGGGTCGGGACGCGACCTACGAGCAGTACTTC. This encodes CASRWTGGRDATYEQYF. V is TRBV5-1 and J is TRBJ2-7; 10 bases agree with TRBD1. The germline V gene has CDR1 SGHRS and CDR2 YFSETQ. The V segment lost 5 bases and the J segment 2 bases; nucleotides outside the gene matches: 13. CDR3 length: 17 residues.

This clonotype has ten or more counts. V and J are TRBV7-8 and TRBJ1-2; TRBD1 is a possible D gene (6 bases). Germline CDR1 SGHVS, CDR2 FQNEAQ. The CDR3 totals 15 residues. Trimming took 0 bases from V and 4 from J, leaving 12 bases between them. The CDR3 spells CASSLAHQGIYGYTF. The CDR3 region has the DNA TGTGCCAGCAGCTTAGCGCACCAGGGGATCTATGGCTACACCTTC.

This clonotype occurred a few times. The chain links TRBV20-1 to TRBJ1-2; 9 bases are a match to TRBD1. Per the germline V gene, CDR1 is DFQATT and CDR2 is SNEGSKA (reference sequence). The CDR3 runs to 13 residues. The V segment lost 6 bases and the J segment 2 bases; nucleotides outside the gene matches: 4. The chain's CDR3 is CSAPGQGNYGYTF. DNA for the CDR3: TGCAGTGCACCGGGACAGGGAAACTATGGCTACACCTTC.

This chain joins TRBV7-9 and TRBJ1-5, with a weak D call TRBD1 (5 bases). CDR1 is SEHNR, CDR2 FQNEAQ, per germline (reference sequence). The CDR3 sequence is 17 residues long. Trimming took 5 bases from V and 0 from J, leaving 17 bases between them. The CDR3 DNA follows: TGTGCCAGCAGCACTACTGGTGGAGACAGTAGCAATCAGCCCCAGCATTTT. Encoded protein: CASSTTGGDSSNQPQHF.

As to this clonotype: An end of the junction differs from the germline gene, which may be a read error. The rearrangement links TRBV10-3 to TRBJ1-1; a possible D gene is TRBD1 (5 bases). Germline-derived CDR1 and CDR2 are ENHRY and SYGVKD. The CDR3 runs 14 residues. In DNA, the CDR3 is TGTGCCACCAGTGACCAGGGTAAGGACACTGAAGCTTTCTTT. Protein product: CATSDQGKDTEAFF.

The V call is TRBV29-1, the J call TRBJ2-5; perhaps TRBD1 as D (6 bases). Trimming stripped 4 bases from V and 5 bases from J, with 11 bases between. Germline CDR1 SQVTM, CDR2 ANQGSEA. This CDR3 has 12 amino acids. This CDR3 reads CSVGTGWETQYF. CDR3 in DNA: TGCAGCGTTGGCACAGGGTGGGAGACCCAGTACTTC.

At least ten counts were recorded for this clonotype. This chain uses TRBV20-1 with TRBJ2-1; D remains unclear. This CDR3 region has 11 residues. The V end was cut by 1 base, the J end by 7 bases, with 5 bases between. Germline CDR1 reads DFQATT; CDR2 reads SNEGSKA (reference sequence). Written as DNA, the CDR3 is TGCAGTGCTAGAGTGCTGAATGAGCAGTTCTTC. It is translated as CSARVLNEQFF.

This clonotype was observed at least ten times. The chain recombines TRBV28 with TRBJ2-1, with 13 bases that match TRBD2. Germline V CDR1 and CDR2: MDHEN, SYDVKM. The CDR3 contains 17 residues. V gave up 3 bases and J gave up 6 bases; unmatched junction bases: 8. Written as DNA, the CDR3 is TGTGCCAGCAGTTTTCACCGGGGACTAGCGGGATTCAATGAGCAGTTCTTC. Residues: CASSFHRGLAGFNEQFF.

Ten or more counts support this clonotype. V usage is TRBV12-3 or TRBV12-4 and J usage is TRBJ1-5; TRBD1 is a possible D gene (6 bases). The CDR3 contains 12 residues. Trimming stripped 6 bases from V and 7 bases from J, with 10 bases between. The CDR3 DNA reads as TGTGCCAGCAGCAGAGGGGGACAGCCCCAGCATTTT. This codes for CASSRGGQPQHF.

This chain uses TRBV7-2 with TRBJ2-3, with TRBD2 matching 8 bases. This CDR3 contains 14 residues. CDR1 SGHTA and CDR2 FQGNSA come from the germline V gene. V gave up 5 bases and J gave up 3 bases; unmatched junction bases: 4. As DNA, the CDR3 is TGTGCCAGCAGCACCTCTAGCGGGACAGATACGCAGTATTTT. It yields the protein CASSTSSGTDTQYF.

This clonotype was seen many times. The chain is built from TRBV29-1 and TRBJ2-7; 9 nucleotides line up with TRBD1. J lost 0 bases, V lost 7 bases, and 7 bases had no gene match. The CDR3 length is 14 residues. Germline CDR1 reads SQVTM; CDR2 reads ANQGSEA. CDR3 in DNA: TGCAGCGCCGGTGGACAGGGGAGCTCCTACGAGCAGTACTTC. Residues: CSAGGQGSSYEQYF.